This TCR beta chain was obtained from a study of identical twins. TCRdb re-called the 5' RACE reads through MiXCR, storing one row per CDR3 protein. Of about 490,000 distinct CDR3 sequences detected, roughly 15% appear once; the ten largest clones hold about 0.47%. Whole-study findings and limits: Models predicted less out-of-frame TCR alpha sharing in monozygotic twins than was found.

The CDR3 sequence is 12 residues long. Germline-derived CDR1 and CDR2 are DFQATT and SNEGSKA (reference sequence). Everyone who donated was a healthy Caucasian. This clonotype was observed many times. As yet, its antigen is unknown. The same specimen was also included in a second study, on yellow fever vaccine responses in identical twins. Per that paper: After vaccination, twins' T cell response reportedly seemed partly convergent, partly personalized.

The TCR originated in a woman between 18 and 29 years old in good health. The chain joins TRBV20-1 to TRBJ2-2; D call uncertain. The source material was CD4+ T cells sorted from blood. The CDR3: CSASRNTGELFF. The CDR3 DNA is TGCAGCGCGTCGAGGAACACCGGGGAGCTGTTTTTT.